One and the same sample provided the 4 T cell receptor beta chains below, sequenced in a study of cytomegalovirus exposure and HLA in healthy donors. TCRdb's table, derived via immunoSEQ multiplex PCR, lists solely in-frame clones and lacks some. Here the sample spans just under 75,000 clones, about 93% being singletons. Input material: PBMCs. The receptors were gathered from a young woman in good health and CMV-seropositive.

The genes are TRBV14 and TRBJ1-1; D is perhaps TRBD1 (6 bases). The germline V gene encodes CDR1 SGHDN and CDR2 FVKESK. Between the trimmed V and J ends, which lost 7 bases and 0 bases, there was a span of 9 bases. The CDR3 length is 13 residues. The CDR3 protein is CASKGQMNTEAFF. The CDR3 nucleotides read TGTGCCAGCAAGGGACAAATGAACACTGAAGCTTTCTTT.

The J gene is TRBJ2-2, the V gene TRBV5-4; the match to TRBD2 covers 7 bases. After removal of 2 bases from V and 6 bases from J, the junction contained 10 bases not matched to a gene. The CDR3 is 16 residues long. Germline CDR1 and CDR2: SGHNT and YYREEE (reference sequence). The CDR3 DNA reads TGTGCCAGCAGCTTCGGGGCGGGAGCCCTCGCCGGGGAGCTGTTTTTT. Its translation: CASSFGAGALAGELFF.

V is TRBV6-6 and J is TRBJ2-3; 7 bases match TRBD1. Trimming at V came to 1 base and at J to 3 bases, leaving 7 bases not matched to a gene. This CDR3 is 16 amino acids long. Germline loops: CDR1 MNHNY, CDR2 SVGAGI (reference sequence). The chain's CDR3 is CASSYFEDRVTDTQYF. For the CDR3, the DNA is TGTGCCAGCAGTTACTTCGAAGACAGGGTTACAGATACGCAGTATTTT.

The genes are TRBV19 and TRBJ2-2, with 8 bases matching TRBD1. The CDR3 is 15 amino acids. Germline CDR1 reads LNHDA; CDR2 reads SQIVND (reference sequence). The V gene end was trimmed by 8 bases and the J gene end by 4 bases; junction bases not matched to a gene: 9. CDR3 protein: CASRQGAGVTGELFF. CDR3 bases: TGTGCCAGTCGTCAGGGGGCAGGGGTCACCGGGGAGCTGTTTTTT.